This TCR beta chain was observed in a study of T cells in localized non-small cell lung cancer. Study results and limitations: Only one tumor region went through sequencing, so heterogeneity may still be there.

This clone was seen a handful of times. Its antigen is not known. This CDR3 has 18 residues. Trimming pared 5 bases from V and 0 bases from J, leaving 21 bases between. Germline CDR1 is SNHLY and CDR2 is FYNNEI. TCRdb's table, derived via immunoSEQ multiplex PCR, lists solely in-frame clones and lacks some. In the table there are 12,000 to 15,000 clones, around 82% of which are singletons. Here the sequenced sample was peripheral blood, taken before any cancer treatment. The chain carries TRBV2 and TRBJ2-3, with D possibly matching TRBD1 (6 bases). This sequence was found in an older female donor with stage I squamous cell lung carcinoma. This CDR3 is CASSPLWTETASTDTQYF. DNA for the CDR3: TGTGCCAGCAGTCCCCTCTGGACAGAAACCGCTAGCACAGATACGCAGTATTTT.